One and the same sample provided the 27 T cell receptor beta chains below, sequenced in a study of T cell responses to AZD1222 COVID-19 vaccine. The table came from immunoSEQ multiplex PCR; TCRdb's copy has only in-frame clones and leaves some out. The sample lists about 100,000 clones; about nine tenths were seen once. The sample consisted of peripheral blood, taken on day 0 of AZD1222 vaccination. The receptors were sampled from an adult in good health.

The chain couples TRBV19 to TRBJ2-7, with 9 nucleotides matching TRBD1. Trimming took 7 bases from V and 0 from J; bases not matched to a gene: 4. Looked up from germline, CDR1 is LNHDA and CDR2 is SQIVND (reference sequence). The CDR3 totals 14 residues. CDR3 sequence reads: CASTRDRASYEQYF. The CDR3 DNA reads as TGTGCCAGTACACGGGACAGGGCCTCCTACGAGCAGTACTTC.

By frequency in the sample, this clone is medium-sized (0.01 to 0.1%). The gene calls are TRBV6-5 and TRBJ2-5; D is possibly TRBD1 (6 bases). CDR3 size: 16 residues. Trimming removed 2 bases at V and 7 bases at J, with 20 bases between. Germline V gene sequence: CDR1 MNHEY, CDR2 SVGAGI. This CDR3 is CASSYPPGQGEGTQYF. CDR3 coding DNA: TGTGCCAGCAGTTACCCCCCGGGACAAGGAGAAGGGACCCAGTACTTC.

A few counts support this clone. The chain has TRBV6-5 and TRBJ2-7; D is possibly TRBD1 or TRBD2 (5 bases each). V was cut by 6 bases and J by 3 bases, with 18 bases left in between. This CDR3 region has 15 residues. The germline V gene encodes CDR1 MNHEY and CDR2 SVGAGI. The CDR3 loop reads CASSSNSGLHYEQYF. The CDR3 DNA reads TGTGCCAGCAGCAGCAACTCGGGGCTTCACTACGAGCAGTACTTC.

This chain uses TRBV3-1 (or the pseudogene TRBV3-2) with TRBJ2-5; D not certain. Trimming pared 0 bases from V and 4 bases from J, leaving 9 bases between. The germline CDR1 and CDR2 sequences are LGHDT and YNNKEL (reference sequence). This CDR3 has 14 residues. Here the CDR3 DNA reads TGTGCCAGCAGCCAAGATCTTGGTAGAGAGACCCAGTACTTC. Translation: CASSQDLGRETQYF.

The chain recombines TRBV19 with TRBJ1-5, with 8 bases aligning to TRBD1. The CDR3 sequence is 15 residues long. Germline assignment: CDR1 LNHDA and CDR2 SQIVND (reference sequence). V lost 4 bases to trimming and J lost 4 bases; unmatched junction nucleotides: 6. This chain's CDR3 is CASSTRTGTNQPQHF. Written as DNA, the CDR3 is TGTGCCAGTAGTACGCGGACAGGGACAAATCAGCCCCAGCATTTT. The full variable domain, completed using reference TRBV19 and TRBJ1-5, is DGGITQSPKYLFRKEGQNVTLSCEQNLNHDAMYWYRQDPGQGLRLIYYSQIVNDFQKGDIAEGYSVSREKKESFPLTVTSAQKNPTAFYLCASSTRTGTNQPQHFGDGTRLSIL.

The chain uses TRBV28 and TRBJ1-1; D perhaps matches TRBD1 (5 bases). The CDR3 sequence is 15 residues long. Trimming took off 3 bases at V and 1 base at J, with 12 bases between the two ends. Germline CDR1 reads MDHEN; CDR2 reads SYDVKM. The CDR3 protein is CASSLSTGQNTEAFF. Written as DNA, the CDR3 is TGTGCCAGCAGTTTGAGTACAGGTCAGAACACTGAAGCTTTCTTT.

The CDR3 loop reads CASSYVGNEQFF. CDR3 coding DNA: TGTGCCAGCAGTTACGTGGGGAATGAGCAGTTCTTC. V is TRBV6-2 or TRBV6-3 and J is TRBJ2-1; D is ambiguous. Germline V lookup: CDR1 MNHEY, CDR2 SVGEGT. This CDR3 has 12 residues. Trimming cost V 2 bases and J 7 bases, with 6 bases left between them.

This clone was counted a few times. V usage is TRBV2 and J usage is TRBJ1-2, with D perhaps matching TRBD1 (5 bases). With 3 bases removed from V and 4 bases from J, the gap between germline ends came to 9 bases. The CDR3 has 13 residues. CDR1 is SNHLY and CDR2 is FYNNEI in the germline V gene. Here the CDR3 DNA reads TGTGCCAGCAGTGATTTAGGGACCTATGGCTACACCTTC. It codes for CASSDLGTYGYTF.

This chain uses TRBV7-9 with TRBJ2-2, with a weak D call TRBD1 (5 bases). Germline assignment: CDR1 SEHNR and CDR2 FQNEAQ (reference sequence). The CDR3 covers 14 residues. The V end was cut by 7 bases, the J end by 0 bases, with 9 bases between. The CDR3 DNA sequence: TGTGCCAGCAATCACAGGACGAACACCGGGGAGCTGTTTTTT. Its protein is CASNHRTNTGELFF. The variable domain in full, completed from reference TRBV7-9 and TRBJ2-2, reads DTGVSQNPRHKITKRGQNVTFRCDPISEHNRLYWYRQTLGQGPEFLTYFQNEAQLEKSRLLSDRFSAERPKGSFSTLEIQRTEQGDSAMYLCASNHRTNTGELFFGEGSRLTVL.

The CDR3 bases are TGTGCCAGCAGTGAAGTTCCGGGACAAGCCGTCGGAAACATTCAGTACTTC. Translating gives CASSEVPGQAVGNIQYF. The chain employs TRBV2 and TRBJ2-4; perhaps TRBD1 as D (6 bases). V lost 1 base, J lost 6 bases, and 19 bases lay in between. Germline V lookup: CDR1 SNHLY, CDR2 FYNNEI. The CDR3 consists of 17 residues.

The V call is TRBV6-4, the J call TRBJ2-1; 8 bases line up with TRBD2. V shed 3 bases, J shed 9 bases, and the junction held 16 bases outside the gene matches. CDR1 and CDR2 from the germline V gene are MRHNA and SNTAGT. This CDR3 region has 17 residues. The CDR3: CASSEGAGGSPLGEQFF. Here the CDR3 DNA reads TGTGCCAGCAGTGAAGGGGCGGGAGGCTCTCCATTGGGTGAGCAGTTCTTC.

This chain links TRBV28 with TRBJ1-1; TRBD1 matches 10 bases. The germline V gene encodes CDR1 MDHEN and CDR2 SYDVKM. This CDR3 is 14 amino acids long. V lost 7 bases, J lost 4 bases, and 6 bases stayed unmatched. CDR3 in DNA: TGTGCCAGCATTGGAGACAGGGGGCTCACTGAAGCTTTCTTT. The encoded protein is CASIGDRGLTEAFF. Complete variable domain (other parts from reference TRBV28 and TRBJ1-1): DVKVTQSSRYLVKRTGEKVFLECVQDMDHENMFWYRQDPGLGLRLIYFSYDVKMKEKGDIPEGYSVSREKKERFSLILESASTNQTSMYLCASIGDRGLTEAFFGQGTRLTVV.

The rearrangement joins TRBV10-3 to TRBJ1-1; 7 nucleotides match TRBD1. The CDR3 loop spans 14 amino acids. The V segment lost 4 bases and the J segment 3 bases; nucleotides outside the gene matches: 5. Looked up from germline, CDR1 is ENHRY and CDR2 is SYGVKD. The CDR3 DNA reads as TGTGCCATCAGTGGGGACAGAGGGTACACTGAAGCTTTCTTT. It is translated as CAISGDRGYTEAFF.

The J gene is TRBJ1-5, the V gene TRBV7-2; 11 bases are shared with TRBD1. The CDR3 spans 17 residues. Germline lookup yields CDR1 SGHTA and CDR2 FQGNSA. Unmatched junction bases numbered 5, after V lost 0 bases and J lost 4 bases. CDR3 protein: CASSLAGTGGLNQPQHF. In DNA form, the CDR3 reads TGTGCCAGCAGCTTAGCCGGGACAGGGGGACTTAATCAGCCCCAGCATTTT.

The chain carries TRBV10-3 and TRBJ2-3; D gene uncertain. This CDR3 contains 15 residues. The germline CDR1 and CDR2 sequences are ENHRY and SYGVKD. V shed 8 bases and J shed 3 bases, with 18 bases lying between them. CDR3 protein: CAIGSTAPETDTQYF. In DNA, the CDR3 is TGTGCCATCGGTTCTACGGCGCCCGAAACAGATACGCAGTATTTT.

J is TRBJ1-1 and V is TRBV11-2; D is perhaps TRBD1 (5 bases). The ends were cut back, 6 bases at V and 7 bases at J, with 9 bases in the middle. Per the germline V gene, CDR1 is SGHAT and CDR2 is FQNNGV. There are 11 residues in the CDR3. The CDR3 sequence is CASSWDGEAFF. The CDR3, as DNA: TGTGCCAGCAGTTGGGACGGTGAAGCTTTCTTT.

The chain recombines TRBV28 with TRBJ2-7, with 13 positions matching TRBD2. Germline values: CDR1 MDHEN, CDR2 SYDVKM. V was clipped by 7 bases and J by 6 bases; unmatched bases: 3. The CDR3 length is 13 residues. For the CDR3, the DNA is TGTGCCAGCATGGGACTAGCGGGAACCGAGCAGTACTTC. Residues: CASMGLAGTEQYF.

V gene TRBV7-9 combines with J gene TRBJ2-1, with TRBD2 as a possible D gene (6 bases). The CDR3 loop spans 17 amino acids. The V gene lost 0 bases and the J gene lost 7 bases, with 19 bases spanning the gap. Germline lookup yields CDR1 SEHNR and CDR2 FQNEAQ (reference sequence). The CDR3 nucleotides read TGTGCCAGCAGCTTAGCTCTGGCTAGCCGGAGGGAGAATGAGCAGTTCTTC. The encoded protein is CASSLALASRRENEQFF.

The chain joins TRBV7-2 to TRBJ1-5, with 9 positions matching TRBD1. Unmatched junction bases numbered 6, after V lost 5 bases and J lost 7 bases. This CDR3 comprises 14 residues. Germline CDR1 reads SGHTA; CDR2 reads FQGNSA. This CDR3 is CASSQGQGKQPQHF. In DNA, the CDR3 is TGTGCCAGCAGCCAGGGACAGGGAAAACAGCCCCAGCATTTT.

DNA for the CDR3: TGTGCCAGCAGCATTCGTCGGGGGTTTGAGTACACTGAAGCTTTCTTT. Protein product: CASSIRRGFEYTEAFF. J is TRBJ1-1 and V is TRBV5-6; perhaps TRBD1 as D (5 bases). The length of the CDR3 is 16 residues. Looked up from germline, CDR1 is SGHDT and CDR2 is YYEEEE. Trimming shortened V by 4 bases and J by 3 bases, and 19 bases separated the two germline ends.

The CDR3 loop reads CASSYSPPGNGQPQHF. The CDR3 DNA sequence: TGTGCCAGCAGTTACTCCCCCCCAGGGAATGGGCAGCCCCAGCATTTT. The chain employs TRBV6-5 and TRBJ1-5; D possibly corresponds to TRBD1 (5 bases). Germline V gene lookup returns CDR1 MNHEY and CDR2 SVGAGI. The CDR3 spans 16 residues. V was pared by 0 bases and J by 7 bases, with 16 bases between.

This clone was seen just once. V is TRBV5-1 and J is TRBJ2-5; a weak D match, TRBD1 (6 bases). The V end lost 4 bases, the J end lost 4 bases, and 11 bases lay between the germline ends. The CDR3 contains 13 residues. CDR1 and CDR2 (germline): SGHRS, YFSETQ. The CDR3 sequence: CASSRDITETQYF. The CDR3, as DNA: TGCGCCAGCAGCCGGGACATAACAGAGACCCAGTACTTC.

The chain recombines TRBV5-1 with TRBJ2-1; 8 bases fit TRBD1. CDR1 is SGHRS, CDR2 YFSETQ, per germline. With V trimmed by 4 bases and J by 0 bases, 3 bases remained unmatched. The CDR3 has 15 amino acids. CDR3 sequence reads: CASSTQGGSYNEQFF. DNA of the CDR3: TGCGCCAGCAGCACACAGGGGGGCTCCTACAATGAGCAGTTCTTC.

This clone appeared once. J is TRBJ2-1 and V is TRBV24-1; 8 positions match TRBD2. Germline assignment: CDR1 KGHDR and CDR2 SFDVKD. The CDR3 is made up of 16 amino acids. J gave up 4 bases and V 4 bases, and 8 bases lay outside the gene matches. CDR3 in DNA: TGTGCCACCAGTGACCCCAGCGGGAGAAGTTACAATGAGCAGTTCTTC. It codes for CATSDPSGRSYNEQFF.

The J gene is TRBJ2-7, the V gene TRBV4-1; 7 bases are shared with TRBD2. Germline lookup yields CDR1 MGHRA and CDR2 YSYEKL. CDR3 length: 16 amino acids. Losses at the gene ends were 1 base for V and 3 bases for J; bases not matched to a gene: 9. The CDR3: CASSQGVRLAVYEQYF. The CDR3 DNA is TGCGCCAGCAGCCAAGGGGTTCGGCTAGCGGTCTACGAGCAGTACTTC.

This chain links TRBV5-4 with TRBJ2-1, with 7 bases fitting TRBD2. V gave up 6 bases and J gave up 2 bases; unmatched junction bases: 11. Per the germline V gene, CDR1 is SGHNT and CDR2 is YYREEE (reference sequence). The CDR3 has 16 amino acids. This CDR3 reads CASTEGSLAAYNEQFF. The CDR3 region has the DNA TGTGCCAGCACCGAAGGTTCGCTAGCGGCCTACAATGAGCAGTTCTTC.

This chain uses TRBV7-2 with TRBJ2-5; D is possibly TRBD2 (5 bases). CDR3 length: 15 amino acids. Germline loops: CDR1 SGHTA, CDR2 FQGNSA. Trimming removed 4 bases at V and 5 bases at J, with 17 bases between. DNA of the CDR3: TGTGCCAGCAGCTCCCGGACTCCGGTCCTGGAGACCCAGTACTTC. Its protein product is CASSSRTPVLETQYF.